This T cell receptor beta chain was sequenced for a study of shared clonotypes between healthy human individuals (dated by TCRdb to 2019 to 2021). The study in broad terms: The cohort included three men and two women between 18 and 49 years of age. For each donor, CD4 naive and CD4 memory were each given three plates, CD8 naive was given two plates, and CD8 memory was given one plate. The study deeply sequenced blood TCR repertoires of five healthy adults to estimate repertoire size and the extent of clonotype sharing between individuals. To increase sequencing depth and limit assay-specific biases, TCR repertoire library preparation and sequencing were carried out by different laboratories using diverse techniques. Between about 0.85 and 9.5 billion PBMCs per donor were obtained by leukapheresis. Points the paper makes about the study in general: The genetic and exposure-history diversity represented was limited by the small number of donors. When a handful of donors were compared, the shared fraction of clonotypes was about 5% for naive CD4, roughly 3.4% for naive CD8, 2.3% for memory CD4, and 0.4% for memory CD8. Rarefaction of sorted-subset datasets indicated incomplete sequencing despite the large sequencing depth. Larger estimated clonotype richness was generally found for naive subsets than for memory subsets. Sampling was limited to blood, and TCR repertoires in tissue likely differ from TCR repertoires in blood. Pairwise subsampling indicated that sequencing depth was expected to affect the degree of clonotype sharing among donors. Higher generation probabilities were observed for clonotypes shared by all four sorted-subset donors than for non-shared clonotypes.

Using the deep immunoSEQ assay, TCR CDR3 regions were amplified from genomic DNA by multiplex PCR. Extracted genomic DNA from each cell subset was distributed evenly across all wells of several immunoSEQ 96-well plates, and each plate was treated as a replicate. For sorted subsets, about 210 ng of genomic DNA, equivalent to some 30,000 T cell genomes, went into each replicate PCR. The purified libraries were quantified using a Qubit 3.0 fluorometer, sized with a Bioanalyzer 2100, and then quantified again using the KAPA Library Quantification kit. A separate single-read 150-cycle Illumina NextSeq 550 flow cell was used to sequence each immunoSEQ 96-well plate. For the original study's pipeline: The immunoSEQ output contained only junctional sequences without quality scores, so filtering could not match that applied to full-length reads. Sequences were annotated with PyIR, a Python wrapper for IgBLAST v1.9, and V/J genes and CDR3 were assigned using IMGT germline references. Reads were filtered out if the reads had weak V/J assignments (E-value above 1e-6), no CDR3, stop codons, out-of-frame junctions, or ambiguous translated residues. V3J clonotypes were defined as sequences sharing an identical inferred V gene, J gene, and CDR3 amino acid sequence. Percentage overlap between repertoires was computed as shared unique clonotypes divided by the size of the smaller repertoire. Richness of each repertoire was evaluated using RTK rarefaction, the Chao1 estimator, and Recon v2.1 estimates of unobserved clonotypes. Generation probabilities were computed with OLGA for all TCRbeta clonotypes obtained by the gDNA method from a few donors. As stored in TCRdb, this immuneACCESS dataset retains in-frame rearrangements with V and J assigned. A fraction of the clones does not appear; measured against another copy, unresolved V genes explain less than half of the discrepancy, and the remainder lacks a known reason. The V and J calls and clone size were taken over from that table, and D and trimming were inferred from the DNA. The table for this sample lists some 2,000,000 clones; 90% to 97% of them were counted only once. The ten biggest clones cover over 0.1% of the sample.

The donors were healthy, HIV-negative adults who had no recently reported acute infections or vaccinations. Only Caucasian adults living in Nashville, Tennessee, USA were represented among the donors. CD4+ T cells were enriched by magnetic negative selection; naive cells were then positively selected on CD45RA, and the negative fraction formed the memory subset. Blood was obtained by leukapheresis, after which PBMCs were separated by Ficoll-Histopaque density gradient centrifugation and cryopreserved in liquid nitrogen vapor phase. Purity and quantity of every magnetically sorted T cell population were checked by analytical flow cytometry. Genomic DNA was isolated from every sorted fraction and measured by UV absorbance on a Nanodrop 2000c. This clone was seen more than once but under ten times. This receptor's antigen is unknown. Per-base qualities were not stored, and no clone one base away is much larger.

The CDR3 measures 15 amino acids from cysteine to phenylalanine. Only the CDR3 part of the read is kept: 45 bases, read in frame from the first base. CDR1 and CDR2, per the germline V gene, are MDHEN and SYDVKM. The V and J ends are trimmed by 10 bases and 7 bases, leaving 22 bases between them. The receptor comes from a man between 18 and 29 years old in good health. Material: naive CD4+ T cells sorted from blood. The sample's cell subset or site, from its label and the paper: CD45RA+ positively selected. The sequence is built from TRBV28 and TRBJ1-4, with the D gene uncertain. The DNA reads as follows: TGTGCCACAGCCGTTCCCCGGGGTGAAAGTGAAAAACTGTTTTTT. This yields the protein CATAVPRGESEKLFF.